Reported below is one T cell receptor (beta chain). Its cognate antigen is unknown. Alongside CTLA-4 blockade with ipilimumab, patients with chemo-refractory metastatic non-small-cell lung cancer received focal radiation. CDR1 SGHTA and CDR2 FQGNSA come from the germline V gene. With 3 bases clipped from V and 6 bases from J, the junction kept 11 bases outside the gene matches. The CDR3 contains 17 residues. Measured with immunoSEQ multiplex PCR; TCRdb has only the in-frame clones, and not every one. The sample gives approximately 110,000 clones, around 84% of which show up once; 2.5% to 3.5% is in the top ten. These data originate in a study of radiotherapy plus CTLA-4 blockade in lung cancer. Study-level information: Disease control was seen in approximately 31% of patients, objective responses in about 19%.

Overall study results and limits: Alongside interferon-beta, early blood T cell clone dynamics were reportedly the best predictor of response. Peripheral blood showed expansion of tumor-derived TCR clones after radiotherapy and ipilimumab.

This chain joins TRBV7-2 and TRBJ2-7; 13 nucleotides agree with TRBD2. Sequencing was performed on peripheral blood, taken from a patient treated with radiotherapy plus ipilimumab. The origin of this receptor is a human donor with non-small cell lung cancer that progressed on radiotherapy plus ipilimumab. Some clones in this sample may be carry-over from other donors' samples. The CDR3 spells CASSFTSGGVLPGEQYF. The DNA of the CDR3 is TGTGCCAGCAGCTTCACTAGCGGGGGGGTTCTTCCTGGCGAGCAGTACTTC. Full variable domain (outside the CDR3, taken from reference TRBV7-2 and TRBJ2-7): GAGVSQSPSNKVTEKGKDVELRCDPISGHTALYWYRQSLGQGLEFLIYFQGNSAPDKSGLPSDRFSAERTGGSVSTLTIQRTQQEDSAVYLCASSFTSGGVLPGEQYFGPGTRLTVT.